This T cell receptor beta chain originates from a study of early T cells in non-severe SARS-CoV-2 infection. Study as a whole: The sequenced material was bulk RNA from unsorted whole blood, and its chains were unpaired.

This clonotype was seen repeatedly, ten times or more. Tagging with unique molecular identifiers was applied to individual cDNA molecules. MiXCR, run by TCRdb on the 5' RACE reads, gives a single entry per CDR3 protein. The sample shows about 36,000 distinct CDR3 sequences, around 5% of them seen only once. The V gene end was trimmed by 4 bases and the J gene end by 9 bases; junction bases not matched to a gene: 6. The CDR3 runs 14 residues. The germline V gene encodes CDR1 SGHVS and CDR2 FNYEAQ. Sequencing was performed on whole blood. The TCR was taken from an adult who was a healthcare worker with PCR-confirmed SARS-CoV-2 infection or an uninfected control (not recorded which). This chain links TRBV7-6 with TRBJ2-1; 10 bases map to TRBD1. The CDR3 sequence is CASSWGQGLGEQFF. Written as DNA, the CDR3 is TGTGCCAGCAGCTGGGGACAGGGGTTGGGTGAGCAGTTCTTC. Complete variable domain (other parts from reference TRBV7-6 and TRBJ2-1): GAGVSQSPRYKVTKRGQDVALRCDPISGHVSLYWYRQALGQGPEFLTYFNYEAQQDKSGLPNDRFSAERPEGSISTLTIQRTEQRDSAMYRCASSWGQGLGEQFFGPGTRLTVL.